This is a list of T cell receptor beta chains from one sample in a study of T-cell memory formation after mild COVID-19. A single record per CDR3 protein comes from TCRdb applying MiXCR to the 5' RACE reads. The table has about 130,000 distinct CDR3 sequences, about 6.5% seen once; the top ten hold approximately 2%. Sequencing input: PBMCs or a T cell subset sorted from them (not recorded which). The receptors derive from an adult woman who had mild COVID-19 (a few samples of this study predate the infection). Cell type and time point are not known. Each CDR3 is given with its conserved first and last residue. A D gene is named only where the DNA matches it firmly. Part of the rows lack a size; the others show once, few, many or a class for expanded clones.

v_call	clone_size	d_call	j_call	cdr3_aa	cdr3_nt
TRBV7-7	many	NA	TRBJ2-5	CASSGGETQYF	TGTGCCAGCAGCGGAGGGGAGACCCAGTACTTC
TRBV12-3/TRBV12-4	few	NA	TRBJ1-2	CASGRQDEAGYTF	TGTGCCAGCGGGCGACAGGACGAAGCTGGCTACACCTTC
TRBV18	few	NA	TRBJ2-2	CASSPVQADGELFF	TGTGCCAGCTCACCGGTTCAGGCGGACGGGGAGCTGTTTTTT
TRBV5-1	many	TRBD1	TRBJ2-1	CASSPGTGGIGSYNEQFF	TGCGCCAGCAGCCCCGGGACAGGGGGCATAGGGTCCTACAATGAGCAGTTCTTC
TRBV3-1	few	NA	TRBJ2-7	CASSQGQLAYEQYF	TGTGCCAGCAGCCAAGGTCAGCTTGCCTACGAGCAGTACTTC
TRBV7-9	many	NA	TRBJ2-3	CASSSRPDTQYF	TGTGCCAGCAGCTCGAGACCAGATACGCAGTATTTT
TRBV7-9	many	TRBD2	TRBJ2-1	CASRRGLAGGNEQFF	TGTGCCAGCAGGCGAGGACTAGCGGGCGGGAATGAGCAGTTCTTC
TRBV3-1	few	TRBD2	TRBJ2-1	CASALAGINEQFF	TGTGCCAGCGCTCTAGCGGGGATCAATGAGCAGTTCTTC
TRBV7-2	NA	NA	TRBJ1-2	CASSRRTARGNGYTF	TGTGCCAGCAGCCGACGGACCGCCCGGGGCAATGGCTACACCTTC
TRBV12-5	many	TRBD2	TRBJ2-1	CASGLVLGLAETSYNEQFF	TGTGCTAGTGGTTTGGTACTAGGGCTAGCGGAGACTTCCTACAATGAGCAGTTCTTC
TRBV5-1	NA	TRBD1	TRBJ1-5	CASSLGTASNQPQHF	TGCGCCAGCAGCTTAGGGACAGCTAGCAATCAGCCCCAGCATTTT
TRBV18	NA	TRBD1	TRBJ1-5	CASSLSGQGGQPQHF	TGTGCCAGCTCACTATCGGGACAGGGAGGTCAGCCCCAGCATTTT
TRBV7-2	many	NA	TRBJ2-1	CASSDKILGNEQFF	TGTGCCAGCAGCGACAAAATCCTTGGCAATGAGCAGTTCTTC
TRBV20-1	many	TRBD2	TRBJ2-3	CSAEVAGEDTQYF	TGCAGTGCGGAGGTAGCGGGAGAAGATACGCAGTATTTT
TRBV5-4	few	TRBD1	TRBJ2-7	CASSLAVKGADSYEQYF	TGTGCCAGCAGCTTGGCCGTCAAGGGGGCGGATTCCTACGAGCAGTACTTC
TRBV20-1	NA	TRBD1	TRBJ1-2	CSASRTGGRYGYTF	TGCAGTGCTAGTAGGACAGGTGGCCGCTATGGCTACACCTTC
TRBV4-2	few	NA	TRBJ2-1	CASSWTLYNEQFF	TGTGCCAGCAGCTGGACACTCTACAATGAGCAGTTCTTC
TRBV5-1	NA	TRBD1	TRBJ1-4	CASSDPGGGEKLFF	TGCGCCAGCAGCGATCCAGGGGGCGGTGAAAAACTGTTTTTT
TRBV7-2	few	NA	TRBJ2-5	CASSLGWETQYF	TGTGCCAGCAGCCTGGGGTGGGAGACCCAGTACTTC
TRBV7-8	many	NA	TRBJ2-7	CASSLARVGPYEQYF	TGTGCCAGCAGCTTAGCGCGGGTTGGTCCCTACGAGCAGTACTTC
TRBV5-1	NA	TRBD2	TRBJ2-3	CATQLAGGPADTQYF	TGCGCCACCCAGCTAGCGGGAGGGCCGGCAGATACGCAGTATTTT
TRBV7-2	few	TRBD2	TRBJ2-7	CASSFQTPGLVGSEQYF	TGTGCCAGCAGCTTCCAAACCCCCGGACTAGTGGGCTCCGAGCAGTACTTC
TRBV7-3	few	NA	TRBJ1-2	CASSRLKNYGYTF	TGTGCCAGCAGCCGGCTGAAAAACTATGGCTACACCTTC
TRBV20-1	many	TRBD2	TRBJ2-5	CSAREGGGASTQYF	TGCAGTGCTAGAGAGGGCGGGGGGGCGTCGACCCAGTACTTC
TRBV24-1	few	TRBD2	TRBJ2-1	CATSEWTSGRESSYNEQFF	TGTGCCACCAGTGAGTGGACTAGCGGGAGGGAAAGCTCCTACAATGAGCAGTTCTTC
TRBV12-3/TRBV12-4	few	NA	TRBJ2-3	CASSFSSSPSTDTQYF	TGTGCCAGCAGTTTCAGTAGCAGTCCAAGCACAGATACGCAGTATTTT
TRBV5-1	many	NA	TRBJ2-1	CASSPGTPPNNEQFF	TGCGCCAGCAGCCCCGGGACTCCCCCTAACAATGAGCAGTTCTTC
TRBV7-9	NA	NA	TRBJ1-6	CASTLSAYYNSPLHF	TGTGCCAGCACCCTATCTGCCTACTATAATTCACCCCTCCACTTT
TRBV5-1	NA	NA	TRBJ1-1	CASSSFMGTEAFF	TGCGCCAGCAGCTCCTTTATGGGGACTGAAGCTTTCTTT
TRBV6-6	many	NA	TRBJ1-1	CASSDGRAGIDAEAFF	TGTGCCAGCAGCGACGGCAGGGCCGGGATAGATGCTGAAGCTTTCTTT
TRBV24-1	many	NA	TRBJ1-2	CATSDWRANYGYTF	TGTGCCACCAGTGATTGGAGGGCTAACTATGGCTACACCTTC
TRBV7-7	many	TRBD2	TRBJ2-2	CASSPETSSTGELFF	TGTGCTAGCAGCCCGGAGACTAGCAGCACCGGGGAGCTGTTTTTT